The clone carrying this T cell receptor beta chain was seen ten or more times. Trimming cost V 5 bases and J 0 bases, with 14 bases left between them. There are 15 residues in the CDR3. Per the germline V gene, CDR1 is SGHTA and CDR2 is FQGNSA. TCRdb redid the calling of the RT-PCR reads with MiXCR, one entry per CDR3 protein. The repertoire consists of around 700,000 distinct CDR3 sequences, with 12% to 15% occurring once and the leading ten covering roughly 3.9%. The TCR sequence derives from a female donor in good health, serving as a healthy control. Sequencing was done on a sample of memory CD4+ T cells from blood. The chain uses TRBV7-2 and TRBJ2-7; perhaps TRBD2 as D (6 bases). CDR3 DNA sequence: TGTGCCAGCAGCCACGGGGGTGCCAGCTCCTACGAGCAGTACTTC. This translates into CASSHGGASSYEQYF.